The 27 T cell receptor beta chains reported below all come from one sample, sequenced in a study of T cells in Graves' hyperthyroidism and ophthalmopathy. TCR beta CDR3 region amplification was performed from RNA transcripts. The study used the HTBI primer set for a first-round RT-PCR of the TCR CDR3. TCRdb reprocessed the multiplex PCR reads via MiXCR and lists one record per CDR3 protein. The sample lists some 770,000 distinct CDR3 sequences, over 15% occurring once. The sequenced material came from blood. These receptor sequences come from a man aged 18 to 29 with Graves' hyperthyroidism.

This clonotype has just a few counts. The chain links TRBV10-3 to TRBJ2-7; 9 bases line up with TRBD2. Germline V CDR1 and CDR2: ENHRY, SYGVKD. The CDR3 is 14 amino acids. V gave up 5 bases and J gave up 2 bases; unmatched junction bases: 4. CDR3 sequence: CAISRRGRAYEQYF. The DNA of the CDR3 is TGTGCCATCAGTCGTCGCGGGAGGGCCTACGAGCAGTACTTC.

This clonotype was seen at least ten times. This chain uses TRBV27 with TRBJ2-7; possibly TRBD2 for D (5 bases). V was shortened by 5 bases and J by 5 bases, with 13 bases between the two germline ends. Germline loops: CDR1 MNHEY, CDR2 SMNVEV (reference sequence). The CDR3 is 13 amino acids. This CDR3 is CASSITDGDEQYF. As DNA, the CDR3 is TGTGCCAGCAGTATCACAGACGGGGACGAGCAGTACTTC.

The DNA of the CDR3 is TGCGCCAGCAGCCGGGACGGGGTCTCCAAAAACATTCAGTACTTC. Its protein product is CASSRDGVSKNIQYF. This sequence joins TRBV4-3 and TRBJ2-4, with D perhaps assigned TRBD1 or TRBD2 (5 bases each). This CDR3 region has 15 residues. Trimming removed 4 bases at V and 2 bases at J, with 12 bases between. Germline-derived CDR1 and CDR2 are LGHNA and YSLEER.

About this clonotype: This may be a read error, as it is one base from a much larger clone. V and J are TRBV11-3 and TRBJ2-7; TRBD1 or TRBD2 may be the D gene (5 bases each). The tail of the sequence fits TRBJ2-1 better, so the J call may be wrong. CDR3 length equals 14 residues. Germline CDR1 reads SGHNT; CDR2 reads YENEEA. The CDR3 here is CASSRGRVTYEQFF. CDR3 DNA: TGTGCCAGCAGCCGGGGACGGGTAACCTACGAGCAGTTCTTC.

This clonotype was counted only a few times. V usage is TRBV7-2 and J usage is TRBJ1-2; 7 bases line up with TRBD1. Germline CDR1 SGHTA, CDR2 FQGNSA. V lost 5 bases to trimming and J lost 7 bases; unmatched junction nucleotides: 16. This CDR3 contains 16 residues. This CDR3 reads CASSQRQGYSLSGYTF. Written as DNA, the CDR3 is TGTGCCAGCAGCCAGAGACAGGGATACTCCTTAAGTGGCTACACCTTC.

V gene TRBV30 combines with J gene TRBJ2-7; D is uncertain. The CDR3 sequence is 11 residues long. Trimming pared 8 bases from V and 7 bases from J, leaving 15 bases between. The germline gives CDR1 GTSNPN, CDR2 SVGIG (reference sequence). In nucleotides, the CDR3 is TGTGCCGGCCGCGAACGTGGAGAGCAGTACTTC. The encoded protein is CAGRERGEQYF.

This clonotype was observed at least ten times. The rearrangement uses TRBV12-3 or TRBV12-4 and TRBJ2-1; 7 positions agree with TRBD2. V lost 2 bases to trimming and J lost 3 bases; unmatched junction nucleotides: 10. There are 17 residues in the CDR3. The CDR3 spells CASSLKVRASGYNEQFF. CDR3 sequence (DNA): TGTGCCAGCAGTTTAAAGGTGCGGGCTAGCGGCTACAATGAGCAGTTCTTC.

This chain uses TRBV6-1 with TRBJ2-4, with D maybe TRBD1 (6 bases). The V gene's germline CDR1 is MNHNS and CDR2 SASEGT. The CDR3 contains 14 residues. V gave up 2 bases and J gave up 7 bases, with 12 bases separating them. The CDR3 DNA is TGTGCCAGCAGTGAAATGCAGGGGATGAACATTCAGTACTTC. Translated, it gives CASSEMQGMNIQYF.

This clonotype was detected a few times. The CDR3, as DNA: TGTGCCAGCAGCGTAGGGGGGGGGGATACGCAGTATTTT. Encoded protein: CASSVGGGDTQYF. The chain couples TRBV9 to TRBJ2-3; TRBD2 matches at 7 bases. With 0 bases clipped from V and 6 bases from J, the junction kept 1 base outside the gene matches. Germline V gives CDR1 SGDLS, CDR2 YYNGEE. The CDR3 contains 13 residues.

V gene TRBV18 combines with J gene TRBJ2-2; D perhaps matches TRBD2 (6 bases). From germline, CDR1 is KGHSH and CDR2 LQKENI. With 4 bases removed from V and 5 bases from J, the gap between germline ends came to 14 bases. The CDR3 has 15 amino acids. In DNA form, the CDR3 reads TGTGCCAGCTCACGCATTACCGGAGGGACCGGGGAGCTGTTTTTT. Its protein product is CASSRITGGTGELFF. The variable domain in full, with the rest retrieved from reference TRBV18 and TRBJ2-2, is NAGVMQNPRHLVRRRGQEARLRCSPMKGHSHVYWYRQLPEEGLKFMVYLQKENIIDESGMPKERFSAEFPKEGPSILRIQQVVRGDSAAYFCASSRITGGTGELFFGEGSRLTVL.

This chain links TRBV9 with TRBJ1-1; no firm D call. Germline CDR1 SGDLS, CDR2 YYNGEE. The CDR3 loop spans 13 amino acids. V was cut by 4 bases and J by 8 bases, with 15 bases left in between. The CDR3 nucleotides read TGTGCCAGCAGCCTTACCCCGGGAGGGGAAGCTTTCTTT. Translation gives CASSLTPGGEAFF.

The chain couples TRBV20-1 to TRBJ2-4, with 13 positions matching TRBD2. The CDR3 extends over 20 amino acids. Per the germline V gene, CDR1 is DFQATT and CDR2 is SNEGSKA (reference sequence). With V trimmed by 3 bases and J by 0 bases, 14 bases remained unmatched. CDR3 residues: CSASGTPGLAGFPAKNIQYF. CDR3 in DNA: TGCAGTGCTAGTGGAACCCCGGGACTAGCGGGGTTCCCAGCCAAAAACATTCAGTACTTC.

This clonotype was counted at least ten times. The chain has TRBV3-1 and TRBJ2-7; TRBD1 might be the D (5 bases). CDR3 length: 11 residues. CDR1 and CDR2 (germline): LGHDT, YNNKEL (reference sequence). Deletions cut 4 bases from V and 5 bases from J, with 6 bases between. In nucleotides, the CDR3 is TGTGCCAGCAGCCGCAGGGACGAGCAGTACTTC. Its translation is CASSRRDEQYF.

This clonotype was seen many times. The chain has TRBV3-1 and TRBJ2-1, with D unresolved. V lost 1 base and J lost 4, with 11 bases in between. Germline lookup yields CDR1 LGHDT and CDR2 YNNKEL (reference sequence). This CDR3 is built from 15 residues. The CDR3: CASSQVLWRYNEQFF. CDR3 coding DNA: TGTGCCAGCAGCCAAGTTCTGTGGCGGTACAATGAGCAGTTCTTC.

This clonotype has at least ten counts. The V gene is TRBV7-2, the J gene TRBJ2-1, with D perhaps matching TRBD2 (5 bases). The CDR3 loop spans 14 amino acids. V dropped 8 bases and J dropped 9 bases, with 20 bases sitting between them. Germline V gene lookup returns CDR1 SGHTA and CDR2 FQGNSA. CDR3 nucleotide sequence: TGTGCCAGCGGCGAGGATCGGGGATTGGGTGAGCAGTTCTTC. Residues: CASGEDRGLGEQFF. Combining the CDR3 with reference TRBV7-2 and TRBJ2-1 gives the whole variable domain GAGVSQSPSNKVTEKGKDVELRCDPISGHTALYWYRQSLGQGLEFLIYFQGNSAPDKSGLPSDRFSAERTGGSVSTLTIQRTQQEDSAVYLCASGEDRGLGEQFFGPGTRLTVL.

In this sample, this clonotype turned up many times. The rearrangement joins TRBV27 to TRBJ2-5; D remains unclear. Germline values: CDR1 MNHEY, CDR2 SMNVEV (reference sequence). V was cut by 4 bases and J by 5 bases, with 17 bases left in between. This CDR3 contains 15 residues. Here the CDR3 reads CASSSHPPIRETQYF. For the CDR3, the DNA is TGTGCCAGCAGTTCACACCCCCCTATCCGGGAGACCCAGTACTTC.

This clonotype was detected many times. The chain employs TRBV11-3 and TRBJ1-1, with unresolved D. V lost 7 bases to trimming and J lost 1 base, with 10 bases between them. The CDR3 spans 13 residues. CDR1 is SGHNT and CDR2 is YENEEA in the germline V gene. For the CDR3, the DNA is TGTGCCAGCACCCCTCAAGGGAACACTGAAGCTTTCTTT. This sequence encodes CASTPQGNTEAFF.

This chain joins TRBV4-3 and TRBJ2-5; 7 bases are a match to TRBD2. The germline V gene encodes CDR1 LGHNA and CDR2 YSLEER. Trimming at V came to 0 bases and at J to 7 bases, leaving 8 bases not matched to a gene. CDR3 length: 15 residues. Here the CDR3 DNA reads TGCGCCAGCAGCCAAGATTGGGGGGAGCGGGGGACCCAGTACTTC. This codes for CASSQDWGERGTQYF.

This clonotype was recorded many times. The chain carries TRBV30 and TRBJ2-3, with TRBD2 as a possible D gene (6 bases). Germline CDR1 GTSNPN, CDR2 SVGIG (reference sequence). CDR3 length equals 14 residues. V was trimmed by 3 bases and J by 6 bases, leaving 16 bases between them. For the CDR3, the DNA is TGTGCCTGGAGGCTTCCAGGAGGGGTGGATACGCAGTATTTT. It is translated as CAWRLPGGVDTQYF.

This clonotype was found many times. The rearrangement uses TRBV2 and TRBJ2-6; TRBD2 might be the D (5 bases). Trimming removed 7 bases from V and 4 bases from J, with 14 bases in between. The CDR3 extends over 15 amino acids. CDR1 SNHLY and CDR2 FYNNEI come from the germline V gene. CDR3 amino acids: CASKMRATGANVLTF. The DNA of the CDR3 is TGTGCCAGCAAGATGAGGGCGACCGGGGCCAACGTCCTGACTTTC.

This clonotype was picked up a small number of times. The chain recombines TRBV6-1 with TRBJ2-3, with 8 bases matching TRBD2. Germline-derived CDR1 and CDR2 are MNHNS and SASEGT. J was trimmed by 4 bases and V by 5 bases; bases with no gene match: 8. The CDR3 is 15 amino acids. CDR3 in DNA: TGTGCCAGCAGTTCCGCAGCGGGAGTGGCAGATACGCAGTATTTT. Protein product: CASSSAAGVADTQYF.

This sequence joins TRBV20-1 and TRBJ2-2; perhaps TRBD2 as D (5 bases). The length of the CDR3 is 16 residues. CDR1 and CDR2 (germline): DFQATT, SNEGSKA (reference sequence). With 4 bases removed from V and 0 bases from J, the gap between germline ends came to 15 bases. CDR3 nucleotide sequence: TGCAGTGCTAAACCCCGCGGGCGATCGAACACCGGGGAGCTGTTTTTT. This translates into CSAKPRGRSNTGELFF.

Many counts were recorded for this clonotype. The chain joins TRBV6-2 or TRBV6-3 to TRBJ2-7, with 14 bases fitting TRBD2. The ends lost 6 bases at V and 6 bases at J; junction bases unmatched: 13. The CDR3 runs 17 residues. Germline lookup yields CDR1 MNHEY and CDR2 SVGEGT. CDR3 region: CASRVLLGLAGEGEQYF. Here the CDR3 DNA reads TGTGCCAGCAGAGTCTTACTGGGACTAGCGGGAGAAGGCGAGCAGTACTTC.

This CDR3 is CASSPTGRADTQYF. In nucleotides, the CDR3 is TGTGCCAGCAGCCCGACAGGGAGGGCAGATACGCAGTATTTT. This chain links TRBV7-9 with TRBJ2-3; D may match TRBD1 or TRBD2 (7 bases each). This CDR3 region has 14 residues. The germline V gene has CDR1 SEHNR and CDR2 FQNEAQ (reference sequence). V lost 5 bases and J lost 4, with 13 bases in between.

Details on this clonotype: Its ends do not fully match the called genes, so a read error is possible. The chain links TRBV6-2 or TRBV6-3 to TRBJ2-3; the D gene is possibly TRBD1 (6 bases). The CDR3 is made up of 16 amino acids. The germline V gene has CDR1 MNHEY and CDR2 SVGEGT. The chain's CDR3 is CASSYSPPGVTDAQYF. CDR3 DNA sequence: TGTGCCAGCAGTTACTCTCCGCCAGGGGTTACAGATGCGCAGTATTTT.

This clonotype was found once. The gene calls are TRBV12-3 or TRBV12-4 and TRBJ1-4; maybe TRBD1 (5 bases). The CDR3 loop spans 14 amino acids. V was pared by 6 bases and J by 5 bases, with 13 bases between. As DNA, the CDR3 is TGTGCCAGCAGGAGACAGACTACAAATGAAAAACTGTTTTTT. Its translation is CASRRQTTNEKLFF.

This clonotype was detected many times. The chain is built from TRBV30 and TRBJ2-3; 14 bases map to TRBD2. V shed 5 bases and J 4 bases; nucleotides not matched to a gene: 8. The V gene's germline CDR1 is GTSNPN and CDR2 SVGIG (reference sequence). This CDR3 spans 16 amino acids. For the CDR3, the DNA is TGTGCCTGGGGGGGACTAGCGGGAGTTCTATCAGATACGCAGTATTTT. It specifies CAWGGLAGVLSDTQYF. Using reference TRBV30 and TRBJ2-3 for the parts outside the CDR3, the full variable domain is SQTIHQWPATLVQPVGSPLSLECTVEGTSNPNLYWYRQAAGRGLQLLFYSVGIGQISSEVPQNLSASRPQDRQFILSSKKLLLSDSGFYLCAWGGLAGVLSDTQYFGPGTRLTVL.